This T cell receptor (beta chain) appears in the sequencing data of a study of shared clonotypes between healthy human individuals. The V end lost 2 bases, the J end lost 6 bases, and 16 bases lay between the germline ends. Germline lookup yields CDR1 SGHTA and CDR2 FQGNSA. The CDR3 runs to 15 residues. Authors' processing steps: Sequence data from immunoSEQ were junction-only and lacked quality scores; consequently, filtering differed. Only in-frame clones appear in the TCRdb table, and some are missing; sequencing was by immunoSEQ multiplex PCR. D and trimming come from the DNA, and the V and J calls and clone size come from that table. The sample records about 2.3 million clones, 92% being singletons. Donors were Caucasian adults residing in Nashville, Tennessee, USA.

The sample was naive CD4+ T cells from PBMCs. Sample subset: CD45RA+ positively selected. The source of this sequence is a man aged 18 to 29 in good health. Some clones in this sample may be carry-over from other donors' samples. This chain uses TRBV7-2 with TRBJ1-1; D possibly corresponds to TRBD1 (6 bases). The CDR3 here is CASSLQGPPFAEAFF. As DNA, the CDR3 is TGTGCCAGCAGCTTACAGGGGCCTCCGTTCGCTGAAGCTTTCTTT.